This T cell receptor gamma chain was sequenced during a study of Vδ1+ human thymocytes. RNA was extracted from the cells and then reverse transcribed. Pooled V-gene forward primers with one constant-region reverse primer generated the CDR3 amplicons by multiplex PCR. With CATT, TCRdb re-called clones from the multiplex PCR reads. Here the sample spans 35,000 or so gamma-chain clones, around 20% being singletons. Per the germline V gene, CDR1 is EGSNGY and CDR2 is YDSYNSKV. The CDR3 has 16 residues. J lost 0 bases, V lost 2 bases, and 10 bases had no gene match. Notes on the study in general: Donors shared many TRG clonotypes but few TRD clonotypes. Bulk repertoire data may be misinterpreted because of unexpected Vdelta2 sequences. In the thymus, TRG and TRD repertoires looked highly polyclonal with Gaussian CDR3 lengths.

Comment on this clone: Its antigen remains unknown.

Material: Vdelta1+ gamma-delta thymocytes from the thymus. Subset of the sample: FACS-sorted CD3+ TCRalphabeta- TCRVdelta1+ TCRVdelta2- thymocytes. This sequence originates from a girl under three years old who had congenital heart surgery. V and J are TRGV2 and TRGJ1 or TRGJ2. This CDR3 is CATWDETPPNYYKKLF. The CDR3 coding sequence is TGTGCCACCTGGGACGAAACCCCTCCGAATTATTATAAGAAACTCTTT.